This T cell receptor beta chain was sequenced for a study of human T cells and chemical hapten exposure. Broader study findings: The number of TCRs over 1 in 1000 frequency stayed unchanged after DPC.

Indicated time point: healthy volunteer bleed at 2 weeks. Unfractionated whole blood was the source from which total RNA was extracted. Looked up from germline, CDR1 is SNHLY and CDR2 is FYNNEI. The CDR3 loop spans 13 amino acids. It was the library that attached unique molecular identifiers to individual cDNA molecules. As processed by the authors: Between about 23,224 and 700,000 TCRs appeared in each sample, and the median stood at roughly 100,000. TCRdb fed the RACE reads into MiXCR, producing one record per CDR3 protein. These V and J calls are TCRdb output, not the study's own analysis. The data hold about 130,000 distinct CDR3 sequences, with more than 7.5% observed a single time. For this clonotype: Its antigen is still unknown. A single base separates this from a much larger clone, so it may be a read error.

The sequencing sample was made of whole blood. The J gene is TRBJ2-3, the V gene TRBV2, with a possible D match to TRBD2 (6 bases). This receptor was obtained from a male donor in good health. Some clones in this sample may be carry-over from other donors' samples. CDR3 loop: CVSSEPSGDTQYF. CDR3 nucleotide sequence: TGTGTCAGCAGTGAACCGAGCGGGGATACGCAGTATTTT.